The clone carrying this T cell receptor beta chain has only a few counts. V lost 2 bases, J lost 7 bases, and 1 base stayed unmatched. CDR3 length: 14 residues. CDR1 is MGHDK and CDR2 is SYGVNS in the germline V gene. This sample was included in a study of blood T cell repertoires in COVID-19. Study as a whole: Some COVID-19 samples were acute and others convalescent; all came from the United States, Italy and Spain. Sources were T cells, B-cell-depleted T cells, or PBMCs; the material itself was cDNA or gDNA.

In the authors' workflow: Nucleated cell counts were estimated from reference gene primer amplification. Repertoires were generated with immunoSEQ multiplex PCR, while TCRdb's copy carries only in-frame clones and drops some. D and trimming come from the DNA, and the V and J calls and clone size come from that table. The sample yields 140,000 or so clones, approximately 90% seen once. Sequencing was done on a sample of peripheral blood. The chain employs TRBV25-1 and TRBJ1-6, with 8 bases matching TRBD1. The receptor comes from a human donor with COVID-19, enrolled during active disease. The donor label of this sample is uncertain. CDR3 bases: TGTGCCAGCAGTGAAGGGACAGGAAATTCACCCCTCCACTTT. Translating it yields CASSEGTGNSPLHF.